This passage covers 14 T cell receptor beta chains from one sample sequenced in a study of cytomegalovirus exposure and HLA in healthy donors. The PCR had 60 Vbeta and 13 Jbeta primers. Measured with immunoSEQ multiplex PCR; TCRdb has only the in-frame clones, and not every one. The sample has approximately 180,000 clones, roughly 80% seen once. The sequenced material came from PBMCs. Receptors were obtained from a woman between 18 and 30 years old in good health and CMV-seronegative.

The rearrangement links TRBV18 to TRBJ2-1; D is perhaps TRBD2 (6 bases). V gave up 3 bases and J gave up 9 bases, with 9 bases separating them. This CDR3 is 12 amino acids long. Germline V CDR1 and CDR2: KGHSH, LQKENI. This chain's CDR3 is CASSPGGTEQFF. In DNA form, the CDR3 reads TGTGCCAGCTCACCTGGGGGGACTGAGCAGTTCTTC.

The V call is TRBV10-3, the J call TRBJ2-7, with TRBD2 matching 14 bases. CDR3 length equals 19 residues. Trimming cost V 4 bases and J 0 bases; bases outside gene matches: 11. Germline V CDR1 and CDR2: ENHRY, SYGVKD. The CDR3 loop reads CAISGTGLAGDLFSYEQYF. DNA for the CDR3: TGTGCCATCAGTGGGACGGGACTAGCGGGAGATTTGTTCTCCTACGAGCAGTACTTC.

The J gene is TRBJ2-7, the V gene TRBV27; possibly TRBD1 for D (5 bases). Germline-derived CDR1 and CDR2 are MNHEY and SMNVEV (reference sequence). This CDR3 is built from 13 residues. V was shortened by 3 bases and J by 4 bases, with 10 bases between the two germline ends. The chain's CDR3 is CASSFQGGYEQYF. The CDR3 DNA is TGTGCCAGCAGTTTCCAGGGCGGTTACGAGCAGTACTTC.

The gene calls are TRBV25-1 and TRBJ2-1; 7 nucleotides agree with TRBD2. Germline loops: CDR1 MGHDK, CDR2 SYGVNS. The CDR3 loop spans 12 amino acids. J was trimmed by 10 bases and V by 4 bases; bases with no gene match: 4. CDR3 sequence (DNA): TGTGCCAGCAGTGGGACTAGGTACGAGCAGTTCTTC. Residues: CASSGTRYEQFF.

The chain joins TRBV7-8 to TRBJ1-5, with D possibly TRBD1 on 5 matching bases. Germline loops: CDR1 SGHVS, CDR2 FQNEAQ. Trimming left V 6 bases short and J 0 bases short, with 27 bases between. The CDR3 consists of 20 residues. This chain's CDR3 is CASSSRFASSGIVSNQPQHF. CDR3 sequence (DNA): TGTGCCAGCAGTTCCCGATTTGCGTCTTCAGGGATTGTTAGCAATCAGCCCCAGCATTTT.

The genes are TRBV7-2 and TRBJ2-5; 13 nucleotides align to TRBD2. Germline values: CDR1 SGHTA, CDR2 FQGNSA. V lost 5 bases to trimming and J lost 3 bases; unmatched junction nucleotides: 9. The CDR3 totals 17 residues. The CDR3 DNA follows: TGTGCCAGCAGCGTGAAGTTTGGACTAGCGGGGGAAGAGACCCAGTACTTC. Its translation is CASSVKFGLAGEETQYF.

The chain has TRBV9 and TRBJ2-3; no firm D call. The ends were cut back, 1 base at V and 4 bases at J, with 22 bases in the middle. CDR1 SGDLS and CDR2 YYNGEE come from the germline V gene. The CDR3 has 18 residues. The CDR3 here is CASSVTGALSSAADTQYF. In DNA, the CDR3 is TGTGCCAGCAGCGTAACGGGTGCACTGTCTTCCGCCGCAGATACGCAGTATTTT.

This chain's CDR3 is CATPAGILGGELFF. CDR3 bases: TGTGCCACCCCAGCGGGAATCCTCGGCGGGGAGCTGTTTTTT. The chain links TRBV6-1 to TRBJ2-2, with 7 bases lining up with TRBD2. The CDR3 has 14 amino acids. Unmatched junction bases numbered 12, after V lost 10 bases and J lost 7 bases. Germline lookup yields CDR1 MNHNS and CDR2 SASEGT.

V is TRBV12-5 and J is TRBJ2-5; 9 bases map to TRBD1. The CDR3 totals 15 residues. In germline, CDR1 is LGHNT, CDR2 FRNRAP. V was pared by 5 bases and J by 3 bases, with 7 bases of the junction left unmatched. CDR3 nucleotide sequence: TGTGCTAGTGGTCAACCGGGACAGGGTGAAGAGACCCAGTACTTC. This translates into CASGQPGQGEETQYF. Drawing the rest from reference TRBV12-5 and TRBJ2-5, the complete variable domain is DARVTQTPRHKVTEMGQEVTMRCQPILGHNTVFWYRQTMMQGLELLAYFRNRAPLDDSGMPKDRFSAEMPDATLATLKIQPSEPRDSAVYFCASGQPGQGEETQYFGPGTRLLVL.

This clone occurred a few times. V gene TRBV5-1 combines with J gene TRBJ2-1; D is unresolved. Between the trimmed V and J ends, which lost 0 bases and 2 bases, there was a span of 6 bases. The CDR3 totals 14 residues. Germline CDR1 SGHRS, CDR2 YFSETQ. CDR3 bases: TGCGCCAGCAGCTTGGTTACAGCCTACAATGAGCAGTTCTTC. This codes for CASSLVTAYNEQFF.

The rearrangement joins TRBV29-1 to TRBJ2-7, with TRBD2 as a possible D gene (6 bases). V was clipped by 4 bases and J by 0 bases, with 19 bases between them. The CDR3 covers 16 residues. Germline assignment: CDR1 SQVTM and CDR2 ANQGSEA. Written as DNA, the CDR3 is TGCAGCGTTGTAGGGGTGGGGGGAGGCAGCTCCTACGAGCAGTACTTC. Translating it yields CSVVGVGGGSSYEQYF.

The J gene is TRBJ1-1, the V gene TRBV7-9; D is uncertain. The ends were cut back, 3 bases at V and 0 bases at J, with 8 bases in the middle. The CDR3 length is 14 residues. Germline CDR1 SEHNR, CDR2 FQNEAQ (reference sequence). The CDR3 nucleotides read TGTGCCAGCAGCTTGGAGGCAATGAACACTGAAGCTTTCTTT. This sequence encodes CASSLEAMNTEAFF.

V usage is TRBV15 and J usage is TRBJ2-5; D is perhaps TRBD1 (6 bases). This CDR3 region has 15 residues. V lost 0 bases, J lost 5 bases, and 13 bases lay in between. CDR1 is LNHNV and CDR2 is YYDKDF in the germline V gene (reference sequence). CDR3 in amino acids: CATSRDAGAGETQYF. The CDR3, as DNA: TGTGCCACCAGCAGAGATGCAGGGGCCGGGGAGACCCAGTACTTC.

This clone is a singleton in its sample. The chain carries TRBV2 and TRBJ1-1; no clear D. CDR3 length: 10 residues. Germline CDR1 SNHLY, CDR2 FYNNEI. The V and J ends lost 1 base and 14 bases respectively, with 8 bases between them. The DNA for the CDR3 is TGTGCCAGCAGTGAAGGCGATTTGTTCTTT. It codes for CASSEGDLFF.